Here is one T cell receptor beta chain with its context. Sequencing was performed with immunoSEQ multiplex PCR; in TCRdb, only in-frame clones are kept and a portion is missing. The repertoire holds about 410,000 clones, with about nine tenths as singletons. The entry originates in a study of blood T cell repertoires in COVID-19. CDR3 length equals 14 residues. The germline CDR1 and CDR2 sequences are ENHRY and SYGVKD. Trimming left V 5 bases short and J 7 bases short, with 17 bases between. The clonotype comes from a woman younger than 45 with active or convalescent COVID-19. Source material: peripheral blood. This chain links TRBV10-3 with TRBJ1-2; D gene uncertain. The CDR3 bases are TGTGCCATCAGTCCCGGACCCCGAGAGGGTGGCTACACCTTC. This gives the protein CAISPGPREGGYTF.